One and the same sample provided the 29 T cell receptor beta chains below, sequenced in a study of blood T cell repertoires in COVID-19. Repertoires were generated with immunoSEQ multiplex PCR, while TCRdb's copy carries only in-frame clones and drops some. Among around 170,000 clones listed, roughly 88% were seen once. The sample consisted of PBMCs or T cells enriched from blood (not recorded which). Receptor source: a woman aged 25 to 39 who had recovered from COVID-19.

The chain is built from TRBV5-6 and TRBJ2-7; D gene unclear. The CDR3 spans 13 residues. The germline V gene has CDR1 SGHDT and CDR2 YYEEEE. Trimming left V 3 bases short and J 5 bases short, with 12 bases between. The CDR3 sequence: CASSWSDTHEQYF. The CDR3 nucleotides read TGTGCCAGCAGCTGGTCTGACACCCACGAGCAGTACTTC.

In DNA, the CDR3 is TGTGCCAGCAGCAACGACAGGACATACGGCGAGCAGTACTTC. It codes for CASSNDRTYGEQYF. The chain links TRBV7-9 to TRBJ2-7, with D possibly TRBD1 on 6 matching bases. V gave up 5 bases and J gave up 6 bases, with 17 bases separating them. The CDR3 is 14 residues long. CDR1 and CDR2 (germline): SEHNR, FQNEAQ (reference sequence).

The gene calls are TRBV11-3 and TRBJ2-7; 12 bases are a match to TRBD2. In germline, CDR1 is SGHNT, CDR2 YENEEA. The V and J ends lost 4 bases and 5 bases, in that order; junction bases with no gene match: 12. The CDR3 contains 17 residues. DNA for the CDR3: TGTGCCAGCAGCTCGCCTAGCGGGAGGGCTGTCTGGGACGAGCAGTACTTC. Translation: CASSSPSGRAVWDEQYF.

J is TRBJ1-6 and V is TRBV7-8, with D possibly TRBD1 on 6 matching bases. Trimming cost V 3 bases and J 7 bases, with 13 bases left between them. CDR3 length equals 15 residues. CDR1 and CDR2 from the germline V gene are SGHVS and FQNEAQ. The CDR3 DNA reads TGTGCCAGCAGCTTCGGACAGCGAGGGAATTCACCCCTCCACTTT. This gives the protein CASSFGQRGNSPLHF. Full variable domain (rest looked up from reference TRBV7-8 and TRBJ1-6): GAGVSQSPRYKVAKRGQDVALRCDPISGHVSLFWYQQALGQGPEFLTYFQNEAQLDKSGLPSDRFFAERPEGSVSTLKIQRTQQEDSAVYLCASSFGQRGNSPLHFGNGTRLTVT.

The CDR3 reads CASSPPERQETQYF. DNA of the CDR3: TGTGCCAGCTCACCACCCGAGCGGCAAGAGACCCAGTACTTC. V usage is TRBV18 and J usage is TRBJ2-5, with a possible D match to TRBD2 (5 bases). Looked up from germline, CDR1 is KGHSH and CDR2 is LQKENI. This CDR3 spans 14 amino acids. V was cut by 0 bases and J by 2 bases, with 7 bases left in between.

The chain's CDR3 is CSAHQGGNTEAFF. CDR3 bases: TGCAGCGCCCACCAGGGGGGGAACACTGAAGCTTTCTTT. V and J are TRBV29-1 and TRBJ1-1; 7 nucleotides agree with TRBD1. Germline V gene sequence: CDR1 SQVTM, CDR2 ANQGSEA. V lost 7 bases, J lost 1 base, and 6 bases stayed unmatched. This CDR3 has 13 residues.

This clone was seen just once. This rearrangement joins TRBV11-2 to TRBJ1-2, with D tentatively TRBD1 (5 bases). The CDR3 sequence is 19 residues long. Deletions cut 4 bases from V and 1 base from J, with 25 bases between. CDR1 and CDR2 from the germline V gene are SGHAT and FQNNGV. CDR3: CASSSGYSGLSTNNYGYTF. The CDR3 DNA is TGTGCCAGCAGCTCCGGGTACTCGGGACTATCAACTAATAACTATGGCTACACCTTC.

The chain uses TRBV28 and TRBJ1-6, with TRBD1 as a possible D gene (6 bases). V was pared by 6 bases and J by 7 bases, with 16 bases between. Germline assignment: CDR1 MDHEN and CDR2 SYDVKM. The CDR3 sequence is 15 residues long. The DNA for the CDR3 is TGTGCCAGCAGCCCGGTCGGGGGGCCAAATTCACCCCTCCACTTT. It codes for CASSPVGGPNSPLHF.

V is TRBV28 and J is TRBJ1-1; no reliable D call. This CDR3 has 14 residues. Germline values: CDR1 MDHEN, CDR2 SYDVKM. Trimming took off 7 bases at V and 5 bases at J, with 17 bases between the two ends. CDR3 loop: CASTRRGGPTEAFF. As DNA, the CDR3 is TGTGCCAGCACGAGACGGGGAGGGCCGACTGAAGCTTTCTTT.

The gene calls are TRBV4-2 and TRBJ2-1, with 10 bases identical to TRBD2. Germline V gives CDR1 LGHNA, CDR2 YNFKEQ. Trimming took 4 bases from V and 2 from J; bases not matched to a gene: 2. The CDR3 contains 15 residues. The CDR3 region has the DNA TGTGCCAGCAGCCCAGGACTAGCGGCCTACAATGAGCAGTTCTTC. Amino acid sequence: CASSPGLAAYNEQFF.

The V and J genes are TRBV3-1 (or the pseudogene TRBV3-2) and TRBJ2-1; D may be TRBD1 (5 bases). CDR1 is LGHDT, CDR2 YNNKEL, per germline (reference sequence). V was trimmed by 5 bases and J by 5 bases, leaving 22 bases between them. The CDR3 is 17 residues long. This chain's CDR3 is CASSGQSPFPSDNEQFF. CDR3 nucleotide sequence: TGTGCCAGCAGCGGACAAAGTCCATTTCCATCCGACAATGAGCAGTTCTTC.

This clone occurred a few times. The chain recombines TRBV6-5 with TRBJ2-2; D possibly corresponds to TRBD2 (5 bases). CDR1 MNHEY and CDR2 SVGAGI come from the germline V gene. Trimming took off 2 bases at V and 7 bases at J, with 14 bases between the two ends. The CDR3 is 15 residues long. The CDR3 DNA is TGTGCCAGCAGTTACCGCCCCCGTGGAGGCGGGGAGCTGTTTTTT. It codes for CASSYRPRGGGELFF.

This chain joins TRBV25-1 and TRBJ2-7, with 9 bases lining up with TRBD1. CDR1 and CDR2 (germline): MGHDK, SYGVNS. This CDR3 comprises 15 residues. V was pared by 3 bases and J by 4 bases, with 7 bases of the junction left unmatched. DNA of the CDR3: TGTGCCAGCAGTGAGAGCCGGGACAGGGTATACGAGCAGTACTTC. Amino acid sequence: CASSESRDRVYEQYF.

V gene TRBV28 combines with J gene TRBJ2-5; a weak D match, TRBD1 (6 bases). The V end was cut by 6 bases, the J end by 2 bases, with 7 bases between. Germline V gene lookup returns CDR1 MDHEN and CDR2 SYDVKM. This CDR3 is 12 amino acids long. This chain's CDR3 is CASRDSQETQYF. CDR3 nucleotides: TGTGCCAGCAGGGACAGTCAAGAGACCCAGTACTTC.

The CDR3 DNA reads as TGTGCCAGCAGCCCCAACCAGGTCGGGGGCACTGAAGCTTTCTTT. Its translation is CASSPNQVGGTEAFF. This chain uses TRBV6-5 with TRBJ1-1, with D maybe TRBD1 (5 bases). The CDR3 contains 15 residues. The V end lost 6 bases, the J end lost 4 bases, and 18 bases lay between the germline ends. CDR1 and CDR2 from the germline V gene are MNHEY and SVGAGI.

This chain links TRBV5-5 with TRBJ2-3, with D tentatively TRBD1 (6 bases). Between the trimmed V and J ends, which lost 2 bases and 9 bases, there was a span of 19 bases. The CDR3 extends over 15 amino acids. Germline CDR1 is SGHKS and CDR2 is YYEKEE (reference sequence). The DNA of the CDR3 is TGTGCCAGCAGCTTCTACAGGGACCTAAAGCGAACGCAGTATTTT. Translated: CASSFYRDLKRTQYF.

This chain links TRBV10-3 with TRBJ2-5; 9 bases match TRBD1. In germline, CDR1 is ENHRY, CDR2 SYGVKD. This CDR3 has 15 residues. V trimming: 4 bases; J trimming: 5 bases; junction bases outside the gene matches: 8. CDR3 coding DNA: TGTGCCATCAGTGGCCGGGACAGGGTAGAGGAGACCCAGTACTTC. Its translation is CAISGRDRVEETQYF.

In this sample, this clone turned up once. V is TRBV27 and J is TRBJ1-2, with a weak D call TRBD1 (6 bases). The germline CDR1 and CDR2 sequences are MNHEY and SMNVEV (reference sequence). The CDR3 has 13 residues. Trimming removed 3 bases from V and 6 bases from J, with 11 bases in between. The CDR3 DNA reads as TGTGCCAGCAGTTTTGCGGGGGCCAATGGCTACACCTTC. Translated: CASSFAGANGYTF.

The CDR3 coding sequence is TGTGCCAGCACCGGGACTTTGAACACCGGGGAGCTGTTTTTT. Encoded protein: CASTGTLNTGELFF. The chain carries TRBV6-5 and TRBJ2-2; tentatively, D is TRBD2 (6 bases). The CDR3 contains 14 residues. Trimming pared 7 bases from V and 1 base from J, leaving 10 bases between. Germline loops: CDR1 MNHEY, CDR2 SVGAGI.

This chain links TRBV18 with TRBJ2-7, with D unresolved. V dropped 2 bases and J dropped 3 bases, with 8 bases sitting between them. Per germline, CDR1 KGHSH and CDR2 LQKENI. The CDR3 consists of 13 residues. The CDR3 is CASSPETGYEQYF. The CDR3 bases are TGTGCCAGCTCACCAGAAACCGGCTACGAGCAGTACTTC.

V and J are TRBV25-1 and TRBJ1-6, with 9 bases aligning to TRBD1. This CDR3 spans 15 amino acids. With V trimmed by 6 bases and J by 4 bases, 4 bases remained unmatched. CDR1 is MGHDK and CDR2 is SYGVNS in the germline V gene. CDR3 in amino acids: CASRADRGYNSPLHF. As DNA, the CDR3 is TGTGCCAGCAGGGCGGACAGGGGTTATAATTCACCCCTCCACTTT.

This clone was recorded only once. This rearrangement joins TRBV7-9 to TRBJ2-1; D not certain. This CDR3 is 12 amino acids long. V gave up 5 bases and J gave up 4 bases, with 6 bases separating them. Germline CDR1 reads SEHNR; CDR2 reads FQNEAQ (reference sequence). CDR3 nucleotide sequence: TGTGCCAGCAGCCTATATTACAATGAGCAGTTCTTC. Amino acid sequence: CASSLYYNEQFF.

Comments on this clone: One end of the junction does not line up with germline, which may come from a read error. The V gene is TRBV11-2, the J gene TRBJ1-1; D may be TRBD1 (5 bases). Germline V gene data show CDR1 as SGHAT and CDR2 as FQNNGV. This CDR3 contains 12 residues. CDR3 region: CASSLGATEAFF. The CDR3 DNA follows: TGTGCCAGCAGTTTAGGGGCCACTGAAGCTTTCTTT.

The chain combines TRBV11-2 with TRBJ2-1; a possible D gene is TRBD1 (6 bases). Deletions cut 2 bases from V and 0 bases from J, with 8 bases between. Germline CDR1 and CDR2: SGHAT and FQNNGV. The CDR3 contains 15 residues. Here the CDR3 DNA reads TGTGCCAGCAGCTTACAGGGGTTCTCCTACAATGAGCAGTTCTTC. This codes for CASSLQGFSYNEQFF.

The sample holds a few counts of this clone. The chain employs TRBV6-1 and TRBJ1-5; 7 positions match TRBD1. This CDR3 spans 17 amino acids. CDR1 and CDR2 from the germline V gene are MNHNS and SASEGT. Losses at the gene ends were 4 bases for V and 2 bases for J; bases not matched to a gene: 11. The CDR3 DNA reads as TGTGCCAGCAGTGTAGACAGGGTGCTGGATCGCAATCAGCCCCAGCATTTT. Translated: CASSVDRVLDRNQPQHF.

The V call is TRBV27, the J call TRBJ2-5; 11 bases map to TRBD2. The CDR3 is 15 residues long. Germline V gene sequence: CDR1 MNHEY, CDR2 SMNVEV (reference sequence). Trimming removed 3 bases from V and 5 bases from J; junction bases left unmatched: 5. CDR3 nucleotide sequence: TGTGCCAGCAGTTTCGTAGCGGGAGGGCCGGAGACCCAGTACTTC. This encodes CASSFVAGGPETQYF.

V is TRBV20-1 and J is TRBJ2-3; D is possibly TRBD2 (5 bases). The CDR3 covers 11 residues. The germline V and J ends were trimmed by 3 bases and 11 bases, with 12 bases remaining between them. CDR1 is DFQATT and CDR2 is SNEGSKA in the germline V gene (reference sequence). CDR3 nucleotide sequence: TGCAGTGCTAGGAGGGAGCTTGGGCAGTATTTT. This gives the protein CSARRELGQYF.

This chain's CDR3 is CASSEGSGRRGRYYEQYF. For the CDR3, the DNA is TGTGCCAGCAGTGAGGGGAGCGGGAGAAGGGGAAGATATTACGAGCAGTACTTC. The chain is built from TRBV27 and TRBJ2-7, with 8 bases lining up with TRBD2. The V gene end was trimmed by 5 bases and the J gene end by 4 bases; junction bases not matched to a gene: 19. The germline CDR1 and CDR2 sequences are MNHEY and SMNVEV (reference sequence). The CDR3 totals 18 residues.

This rearrangement joins TRBV19 to TRBJ1-2; TRBD1 is a possible D gene (5 bases). V lost 6 bases, J lost 3 bases, and 8 bases lay in between. The V gene's germline CDR1 is LNHDA and CDR2 SQIVND (reference sequence). The length of the CDR3 is 12 residues. The CDR3 region has the DNA TGTGCCAGTAGGACAGTCGACTATGGCTACACCTTC. Translating it yields CASRTVDYGYTF.